The 16 T cell receptor beta chains in this list originate from one sample, sequenced in a study of radiotherapy plus CTLA-4 blockade in lung cancer. Here immunoSEQ multiplex PCR was the method, and the copy in TCRdb shows in-frame clones only, minus some. The sample has about 53,000 clones, about 88% seen once. Sequenced here: peripheral blood, sampled from a patient treated with radiotherapy plus ipilimumab. These receptor sequences come from a human donor with non-small cell lung cancer whose response to radiotherapy plus ipilimumab could not be evaluated.

The count of this clone is one. The chain joins TRBV18 to TRBJ2-7, with 13 bases matching TRBD2. The V segment lost 3 bases and the J segment 4 bases; nucleotides outside the gene matches: 3. CDR3 length equals 15 residues. Germline V gene data show CDR1 as KGHSH and CDR2 as LQKENI. The CDR3 here is CASSPSTSGRYEQYF. The CDR3, as DNA: TGTGCCAGCTCACCCTCGACTAGCGGGAGGTACGAGCAGTACTTC. Full variable domain (rest looked up from reference TRBV18 and TRBJ2-7): NAGVMQNPRHLVRRRGQEARLRCSPMKGHSHVYWYRQLPEEGLKFMVYLQKENIIDESGMPKERFSAEFPKEGPSILRIQQVVRGDSAAYFCASSPSTSGRYEQYFGPGTRLTVT.

The rearrangement uses TRBV27 and TRBJ2-2; D possibly corresponds to TRBD2 (6 bases). CDR1 is MNHEY and CDR2 is SMNVEV in the germline V gene (reference sequence). Trimming took 5 bases from V and 0 from J, leaving 10 bases between them. CDR3 length equals 15 residues. The CDR3: CASSPGLPNTGELFF. In DNA, the CDR3 is TGTGCCAGCAGTCCCGGACTACCGAACACCGGGGAGCTGTTTTTT.

This clone was seen only once. CDR3 DNA: TGTGCCAGCAGTTTATCTGTCGGGTCTTATGAAGCTTTCTTT. Translation gives CASSLSVGSYEAFF. The J gene is TRBJ1-1, the V gene TRBV27; no clear D gene. The CDR3 has 14 amino acids. Trimming left V 0 bases short and J 7 bases short, with 12 bases between. Germline loops: CDR1 MNHEY, CDR2 SMNVEV (reference sequence).

The V call is TRBV27, the J call TRBJ2-1; TRBD2 aligns across 12 bases. J lost 6 bases, V lost 4 bases, and 10 bases had no gene match. Per the germline V gene, CDR1 is MNHEY and CDR2 is SMNVEV (reference sequence). The CDR3 length is 17 residues. The CDR3 DNA reads as TGTGCCAGCAGTTCCCGACTAGCGGGAGCTGGTTTCAATGAGCAGTTCTTC. As protein: CASSSRLAGAGFNEQFF.

The rearrangement uses TRBV28 and TRBJ1-5; D not resolved. The CDR3 covers 13 residues. Trimming cost V 5 bases and J 4 bases, with 9 bases left between them. Germline CDR1 is MDHEN and CDR2 is SYDVKM. The CDR3 loop is CASSAGRNQPQHF. The DNA for the CDR3 is TGTGCCAGCAGTGCGGGTAGGAATCAGCCCCAGCATTTT. The variable domain in full, completed from reference TRBV28 and TRBJ1-5, reads DVKVTQSSRYLVKRTGEKVFLECVQDMDHENMFWYRQDPGLGLRLIYFSYDVKMKEKGDIPEGYSVSREKKERFSLILESASTNQTSMYLCASSAGRNQPQHFGDGTRLSIL.

The rearrangement links TRBV30 to TRBJ1-1, with D uncertain. The CDR3 sequence is 14 residues long. V dropped 2 bases and J dropped 1 base, with 11 bases sitting between them. CDR1 GTSNPN and CDR2 SVGIG come from the germline V gene (reference sequence). The CDR3 loop is CAWSPGLGNTEAFF. The CDR3, as DNA: TGTGCCTGGAGTCCGGGGTTGGGGAACACTGAAGCTTTCTTT. Variable domain in full (rest from reference TRBV30 and TRBJ1-1): SQTIHQWPATLVQPVGSPLSLECTVEGTSNPNLYWYRQAAGRGLQLLFYSVGIGQISSEVPQNLSASRPQDRQFILSSKKLLLSDSGFYLCAWSPGLGNTEAFFGQGTRLTVV.

The rearrangement links TRBV28 to TRBJ2-7, with TRBD2 matching 13 bases. This CDR3 is 16 amino acids long. Germline CDR1 is MDHEN and CDR2 is SYDVKM. The V segment lost 4 bases and the J segment 7 bases; nucleotides outside the gene matches: 10. The CDR3 region has the DNA TGTGCCAGCAGTTCCATACGGACTAGCGGGAGTTATGAGCAGTACTTC. Amino acid sequence: CASSSIRTSGSYEQYF.

The chain employs TRBV7-2 and TRBJ1-2; 9 bases map to TRBD1. CDR1 is SGHTA and CDR2 is FQGNSA in the germline V gene. There are 17 residues in the CDR3. The V gene end was trimmed by 3 bases and the J gene end by 3 bases; junction bases not matched to a gene: 11. CDR3 sequence: CASSFRDRALFDYGYTF. DNA for the CDR3: TGTGCCAGCAGCTTCCGGGACAGGGCCCTTTTTGACTATGGCTACACCTTC.

This clone was seen once. This chain connects TRBV7-2 to TRBJ2-5; D not resolved. The germline CDR1 and CDR2 sequences are SGHTA and FQGNSA. V lost 2 bases, J lost 5 bases, and 9 bases lay in between. This CDR3 has 13 residues. CDR3 bases: TGTGCCAGCAGCTTAATCCCCAGGGAGACCCAGTACTTC. Protein sequence: CASSLIPRETQYF.

The chain couples TRBV2 to TRBJ2-1; TRBD2 might be the D (7 bases). Germline CDR1 reads SNHLY; CDR2 reads FYNNEI. Trimming left V 4 bases short and J 9 bases short, with 19 bases between. CDR3 size: 15 residues. The CDR3 protein is CASSVGGAFAPEQFF. The CDR3 DNA sequence: TGTGCCAGCAGTGTAGGGGGGGCGTTTGCCCCTGAGCAGTTCTTC.

The rearrangement joins TRBV21-1 to TRBJ2-3; the D call TRBD2 from the table was never checked on the DNA. TRBV21-1 is noted as a pseudogene. The CDR3 totals 15 residues. The CDR3 sequence is CARDSASGRVDTQYF. CDR3 DNA sequence: TGTGCCAGGGATTCCGCTAGCGGACGGGTAGATACGCAGTATTTT.

The chain employs TRBV7-9 and TRBJ1-2, with D possibly being TRBD1 (5 bases). The CDR3 is made up of 17 amino acids. Germline CDR1 reads SEHNR; CDR2 reads FQNEAQ (reference sequence). V lost 5 bases, J lost 2 bases, and 21 bases lay in between. CDR3 DNA: TGTGCCAGCAGCCCGGTAGTCGGAGGGGCCAAAAACTATGGCTACACCTTC. Protein product: CASSPVVGGAKNYGYTF.

This chain uses TRBV7-2 with TRBJ2-1; maybe TRBD2 (5 bases). V lost 5 bases to trimming and J lost 5 bases, with 16 bases between them. The germline V gene has CDR1 SGHTA and CDR2 FQGNSA. The CDR3 has 15 amino acids. The CDR3, as DNA: TGTGCCAGCAGCCGTGATATAGCCGGGAACAATGAGCAGTTCTTC. Protein sequence: CASSRDIAGNNEQFF.

The J gene is TRBJ2-7, the V gene TRBV7-2; D gene unclear. V was pared by 2 bases and J by 3 bases, with 2 bases between. Germline V lookup: CDR1 SGHTA, CDR2 FQGNSA. CDR3 length: 11 amino acids. DNA of the CDR3: TGTGCCAGCAGCTTACACTACGAGCAGTACTTC. Protein: CASSLHYEQYF. The full variable domain, in which reference TRBV7-2 and TRBJ2-7 provide the parts outside the CDR3, is GAGVSQSPSNKVTEKGKDVELRCDPISGHTALYWYRQSLGQGLEFLIYFQGNSAPDKSGLPSDRFSAERTGGSVSTLTIQRTQQEDSAVYLCASSLHYEQYFGPGTRLTVT.

The chain employs TRBV30 and TRBJ1-5; 9 bases match TRBD1. Germline V gene lookup returns CDR1 GTSNPN and CDR2 SVGIG (reference sequence). The CDR3 is 15 amino acids. V trimming: 0 bases; J trimming: 7 bases; junction bases outside the gene matches: 7. The CDR3 here is CAWSVGGTGNQPQHF. Here the CDR3 DNA reads TGTGCCTGGAGTGTAGGCGGGACAGGGAACCAGCCCCAGCATTTT. The variable domain in full, completed from reference TRBV30 and TRBJ1-5, reads SQTIHQWPATLVQPVGSPLSLECTVEGTSNPNLYWYRQAAGRGLQLLFYSVGIGQISSEVPQNLSASRPQDRQFILSSKKLLLSDSGFYLCAWSVGGTGNQPQHFGDGTRLSIL.

This chain joins TRBV10-3 and TRBJ2-7; 10 bases are a match to TRBD1. The CDR3 length is 15 residues. The ends lost 4 bases at V and 5 bases at J; junction bases unmatched: 8. Per germline, CDR1 ENHRY and CDR2 SYGVKD. CDR3 in amino acids: CAISGQGALIDEQYF. The CDR3 DNA is TGTGCCATCAGTGGACAGGGGGCGCTTATCGACGAGCAGTACTTC.